This T cell receptor (beta chain) originates from a study of blood T cell repertoires in COVID-19. As for the study in general: The samples span acute and convalescent COVID-19 from the United States, Italy and Spain. PBMCs, B-cell-depleted T cells, or T cells provided the cDNA or gDNA that made up the material.

Per the authors' pipeline: Using reference gene primer amplification, nucleated cell counts were estimated. Data came from immunoSEQ multiplex PCR; TCRdb stores just in-frame clones and leaves some out. V, J and clone size are taken as reported in that table, and D and trimming were inferred from the DNA itself. Seen here are 55,000 or so clones, roughly 86% observed once, and the top ten hold approximately 6.9%. The source material was peripheral blood. The clonotype originates from a man in his sixties with active or convalescent COVID-19.

The CDR3, as DNA: TGCAGTTCTACCGAGCGGGTGGGGAACAATGAGCAGTTCTTC. Residues: CSSTERVGNNEQFF. The chain carries TRBV29-1 and TRBJ2-1; a weak D match, TRBD2 (6 bases). The CDR3 consists of 14 residues. Germline-derived CDR1 and CDR2 are SQVTM and ANQGSEA.